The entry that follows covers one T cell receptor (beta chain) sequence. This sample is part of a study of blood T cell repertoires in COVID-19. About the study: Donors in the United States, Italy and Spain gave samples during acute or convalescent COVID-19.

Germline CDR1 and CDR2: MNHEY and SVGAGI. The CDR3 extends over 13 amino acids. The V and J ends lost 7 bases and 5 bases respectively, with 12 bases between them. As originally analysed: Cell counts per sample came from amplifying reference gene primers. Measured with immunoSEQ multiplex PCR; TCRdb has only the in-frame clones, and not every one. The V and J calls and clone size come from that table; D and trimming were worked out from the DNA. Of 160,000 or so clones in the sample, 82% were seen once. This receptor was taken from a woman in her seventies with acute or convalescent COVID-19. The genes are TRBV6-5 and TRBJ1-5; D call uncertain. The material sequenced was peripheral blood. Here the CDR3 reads CASTTNTDQPQHF. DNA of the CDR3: TGTGCCAGCACCACCAACACAGATCAGCCCCAGCATTTT.